A selection of T cell receptor beta chains follows, all from one sample in a study of regulatory T cells in long-lasting Graves disease. TCRdb re-derived calls from the multiplex PCR reads in MiXCR, one entry per CDR3 protein. The sample consists of roughly 320,000 distinct CDR3 sequences, 16% of them appearing once. These data were also reused for a study on T cells in Graves' hyperthyroidism and ophthalmopathy.

This material consisted of peripheral blood mononuclear cells (PBMCs), taken at new diagnosis, from a patient treated with antithyroid drugs. The receptors come from a man aged 40-49 years with Graves disease. The CDR3 runs from the conserved cysteine through the conserved F or W. The order of the fields is J gene, V gene, clone size, D gene, CDR3 DNA, CDR3 protein. The D gene is left open where the match is weak. Only some rows state a clone size, as once, few, many or a class for expanded clones.

J gene: TRBJ2-3
V gene: TRBV9
clone size: -
D gene: -
CDR3 DNA: TGTGCCAGCAGCGTAGAAGCTAGCACAGATACGCAGTATTTT
CDR3 protein: CASSVEASTDTQYF

J gene: TRBJ2-5
V gene: TRBV6-2/TRBV6-3
clone size: many
D gene: -
CDR3 DNA: TGTGCCAGCAGTTACTCGCGAGGGATAGGGGGCCAAGAGACCCAGTACTTC
CDR3 protein: CASSYSRGIGGQETQYF

J gene: TRBJ2-4
V gene: TRBV5-5
clone size: many
D gene: -
CDR3 DNA: TGTGCCAGCAGCTTGGTAGGCTTCTCAGCCAAAAACATTCAGTACTTC
CDR3 protein: CASSLVGFSAKNIQYF

J gene: TRBJ1-1
V gene: TRBV4-1
clone size: many
D gene: -
CDR3 DNA: TGCGCCAGCAGCCCCAATTCGGGGCAGGATGAAATATCGAACACTGAAGCTTTCTTT
CDR3 protein: CASSPNSGQDEISNTEAFF

J gene: TRBJ2-2
V gene: TRBV9
clone size: few
D gene: -
CDR3 DNA: TGTGCCAGCAGCGTTTCGGGGGCGGCCGGGGAGCTGTTTTTT
CDR3 protein: CASSVSGAAGELFF

J gene: TRBJ1-6
V gene: TRBV20-1
clone size: -
D gene: -
CDR3 DNA: TGCAGTGCTAGATCTCAGAGTAATTCACCCCTCCACTTT
CDR3 protein: CSARSQSNSPLHF

J gene: TRBJ1-4
V gene: TRBV5-1
clone size: many
D gene: TRBD1
CDR3 DNA: TGCGCCAGCTGCGCGGGACAGGGGAATGAAAAACTGTTTTTT
CDR3 protein: CASCAGQGNEKLFF

J gene: TRBJ1-5
V gene: TRBV3-1
clone size: many
D gene: -
CDR3 DNA: TGTGCCAGCAGCCAAGATCCCCCAGGGAATAGCAATCAGCCCCAGCATTTT
CDR3 protein: CASSQDPPGNSNQPQHF

J gene: TRBJ1-2
V gene: TRBV2
clone size: few
D gene: TRBD1
CDR3 DNA: TGTGCCAGCATGTGGGCAGGGGGTGACTATGGCTACACCTTC
CDR3 protein: CASMWAGGDYGYTF

J gene: TRBJ1-2
V gene: TRBV30
clone size: -
D gene: TRBD1
CDR3 DNA: TGTGCCTGGAGTTCCGGGACAGGGGTCGATGGCTACACCTTC
CDR3 protein: CAWSSGTGVDGYTF

J gene: TRBJ2-5
V gene: TRBV7-9
clone size: many
D gene: TRBD1
CDR3 DNA: TGTGCCAGCAGCCCTACACCGGGACAGAGGGAAGAGACCCAGTACTTC
CDR3 protein: CASSPTPGQREETQYF

J gene: TRBJ1-5
V gene: TRBV15
clone size: -
D gene: -
CDR3 DNA: TGTGCCACCAGCAGAGGACTAGGCGGGGGGAATCAGCCCCAGCATTTT
CDR3 protein: CATSRGLGGGNQPQHF

J gene: TRBJ2-1
V gene: TRBV2
clone size: -
D gene: -
CDR3 DNA: TGTACCAGCAGGGTTGGGGATGAGCAGTTCTTC
CDR3 protein: CTSRVGDEQFF

J gene: TRBJ1-5
V gene: TRBV28
clone size: -
D gene: -
CDR3 DNA: TGTGCCAGCAGCACAGGGCCGGCTCAGCCCCAGCATTTT
CDR3 protein: CASSTGPAQPQHF

J gene: TRBJ1-1
V gene: TRBV3-1
clone size: many
D gene: -
CDR3 DNA: TGTGCCAGCAGCCAAGACCCAGGGTTTTTAAACACTGAAGCTTTCTTT
CDR3 protein: CASSQDPGFLNTEAFF

J gene: TRBJ2-3
V gene: TRBV11-2
clone size: many
D gene: TRBD2
CDR3 DNA: TGTGCCAGCAGCCCCGGGACTAGCGGGGGGCGGGGAGATACGCAGTATTTT
CDR3 protein: CASSPGTSGGRGDTQYF

J gene: TRBJ2-1
V gene: TRBV20-1
clone size: many
D gene: -
CDR3 DNA: TGCAGTGCTAGAGATGTGGGGACCCCTTACAATGAGCAGTTCTTC
CDR3 protein: CSARDVGTPYNEQFF

J gene: TRBJ1-4
V gene: TRBV9
clone size: few
D gene: -
CDR3 DNA: TGTGCCAGCAGCGTAGGTGGCGGGATGCGGCCCAATGAAAAACTGTTTTTT
CDR3 protein: CASSVGGGMRPNEKLFF